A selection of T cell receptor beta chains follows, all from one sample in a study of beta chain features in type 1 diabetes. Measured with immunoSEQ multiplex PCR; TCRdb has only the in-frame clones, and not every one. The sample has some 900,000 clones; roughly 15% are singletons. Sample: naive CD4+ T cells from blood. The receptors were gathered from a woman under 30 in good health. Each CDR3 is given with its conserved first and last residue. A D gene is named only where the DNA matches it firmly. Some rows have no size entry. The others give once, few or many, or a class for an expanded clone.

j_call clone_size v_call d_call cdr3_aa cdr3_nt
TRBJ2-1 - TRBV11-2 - CASSLESAEQFF TGTGCCAGCAGCTTAGAGTCGGCAGAGCAGTTCTTC
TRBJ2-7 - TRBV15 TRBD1 CATSRAGQGFYEQYF TGTGCCACCAGCAGAGCGGGACAGGGGTTCTACGAGCAGTACTTC
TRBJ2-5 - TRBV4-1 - CASSQIDTRRAQYF TGCGCCAGCAGCCAAATAGACACAAGGAGGGCCCAGTACTTC
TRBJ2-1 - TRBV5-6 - CASSLWRSEQFF TGTGCCAGCAGCTTGTGGCGCAGTGAGCAGTTCTTC
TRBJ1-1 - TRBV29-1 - CSVVGQLNTEAFF TGCAGCGTTGTGGGGCAGTTGAACACTGAAGCTTTCTTT
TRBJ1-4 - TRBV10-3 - CAISAIEEGEGKLFF TGTGCCATCAGTGCAATTGAGGAGGGCGAGGGAAAACTGTTTTTT
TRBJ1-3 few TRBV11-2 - CASSLFYGGSSGNTIYF TGTGCCAGCAGCTTATTTTACGGGGGGAGCTCTGGAAACACCATATATTTT
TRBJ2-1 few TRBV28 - CASTTGQQWYNEQFF TGTGCCAGCACCACTGGACAGCAATGGTACAATGAGCAGTTCTTC
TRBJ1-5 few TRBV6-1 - CATEGGKLNQPQHF TGTGCCACCGAAGGGGGGAAACTCAATCAGCCCCAGCATTTT
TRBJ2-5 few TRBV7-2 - CASSPGPDRTVEHF TGTGCCAGCAGCCCCGGGCCGGACAGAACTGTAGAACACTTC
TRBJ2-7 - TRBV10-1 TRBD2 CASSEAKAGGWYEQYF TGCGCCAGCAGTGAGGCGAAGGCGGGAGGCTGGTACGAGCAGTACTTC
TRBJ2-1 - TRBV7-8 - CASSFRGFNEQFF TGTGCCAGCAGCTTTCGGGGGTTCAATGAGCAGTTCTTC
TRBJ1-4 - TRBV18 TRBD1 CASSPQTGPEEKLFF TGTGCCAGCTCACCACAGACAGGGCCTGAGGAAAAACTGTTTTTT
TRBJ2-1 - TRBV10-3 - CAISGLNEQFF TGTGCCATCAGTGGGCTCAATGAGCAGTTCTTC
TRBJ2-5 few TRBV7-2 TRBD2 CASSFRGAQYF TGTGCCAGCAGCTTCCGGGGGGCCCAGTACTTC
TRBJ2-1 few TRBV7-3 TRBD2 CASSLMSSGRYEQFF TGTGCCAGCAGCTTAATGTCTAGCGGGAGGTATGAGCAGTTCTTC
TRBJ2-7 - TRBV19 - CASSTSVNSYEQYF TGTGCCAGTAGTACTAGCGTAAATTCCTACGAGCAGTACTTC
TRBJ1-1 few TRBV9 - CASSLSPSVGTEAFF TGTGCCAGCAGCCTTTCGCCCTCTGTGGGGACTGAAGCTTTCTTT
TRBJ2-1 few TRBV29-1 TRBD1 CSAARTVGEGAGEQFF TGCAGCGCCGCGCGAACGGTTGGCGAGGGGGCCGGTGAGCAGTTCTTC
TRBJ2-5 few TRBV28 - CASSQTGRQDQETQYF TGTGCCAGCAGTCAAACAGGTCGACAGGACCAAGAGACCCAGTACTTC
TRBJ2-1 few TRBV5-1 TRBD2 CASSPGLAGVFNEQFF TGCGCCAGCAGCCCGGGACTAGCGGGAGTGTTCAATGAGCAGTTCTTC
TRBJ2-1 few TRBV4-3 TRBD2 CASSHHSGRDLFNEQFF TGCGCCAGCAGCCATCATAGCGGGAGGGACCTTTTCAATGAGCAGTTCTTC
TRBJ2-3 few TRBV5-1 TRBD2 CASSSGASTDTQYF TGCGCCAGTAGTAGCGGGGCTTCCACAGATACGCAGTATTTT
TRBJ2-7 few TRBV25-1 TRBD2 CASSEELAASSYEQYF TGTGCCAGCAGTGAAGAACTAGCGGCGAGCTCCTACGAGCAGTACTTC
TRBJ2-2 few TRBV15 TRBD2 CATSRISGILTSLVGELFF TGTGCCACCAGCAGAATATCGGGAATACTGACTAGCCTCGTCGGGGAGCTGTTTTTT
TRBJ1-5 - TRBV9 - CASSVNLNQPQHF TGTGCCAGCAGCGTAAACCTCAATCAGCCCCAGCATTTT
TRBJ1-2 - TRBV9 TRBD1 CASSKTGTGKTYGYTF TGTGCCAGCAGCAAGACCGGGACAGGGAAAACCTATGGCTACACCTTC
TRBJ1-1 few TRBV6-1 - CASSQSWSTEAFF TGTGCCAGCAGCCAATCCTGGTCCACTGAAGCTTTCTTT
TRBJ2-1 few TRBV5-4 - CASSLVGRTYNEQFF TGTGCCAGCAGCTTGGTTGGCAGAACCTACAATGAGCAGTTCTTC
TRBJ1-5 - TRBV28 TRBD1 CASSQPGQGLSQPQHF TGTGCCAGCAGCCAACCGGGACAGGGTTTATCGCAGCCCCAGCATTTT
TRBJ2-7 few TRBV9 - CASSAGLGSSYEQYF TGTGCCAGCAGCGCAGGACTGGGGAGCTCCTACGAGCAGTACTTC
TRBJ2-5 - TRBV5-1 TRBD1 CASSFQGEETQYF TGCGCCAGCAGCTTTCAGGGGGAAGAGACCCAGTACTTC
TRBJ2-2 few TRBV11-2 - CASSLEYDTGELFF TGTGCCAGCAGCTTAGAATACGACACCGGGGAGCTGTTTTTT
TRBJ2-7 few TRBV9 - CASSVAAVPARYEQYF TGTGCCAGCAGCGTAGCTGCGGTCCCCGCACGTTACGAGCAGTACTTC
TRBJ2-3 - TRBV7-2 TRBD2 CASSLVATSEGTDTQYF TGTGCCAGCAGCTTAGTAGCGACTAGCGAGGGCACAGATACGCAGTATTTT
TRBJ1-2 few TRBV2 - CASSEATYGYTF TGTGCCAGCAGTGAGGCGACTTACGGCTACACCTTC
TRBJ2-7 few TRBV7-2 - CASTTGYEHFYEQYF TGTGCCAGCACAACAGGGTACGAGCACTTCTACGAGCAGTACTTC
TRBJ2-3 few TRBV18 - CASSSQETGNTQYF TGTGCCAGCTCATCACAGGAGACGGGAAATACGCAGTATTTT
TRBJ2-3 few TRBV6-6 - CASSLATRTDTQYF TGTGCCAGCAGTTTGGCGACTCGCACAGATACGCAGTATTTT
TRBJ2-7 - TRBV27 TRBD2 CASSLISGSNYEQYF TGTGCCAGCAGTTTGATTAGCGGGAGTAATTACGAGCAGTACTTC
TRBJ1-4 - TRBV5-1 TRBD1 CASSPVEQGAGKLFF TGCGCCAGCAGCCCAGTCGAACAGGGGGCTGGAAAACTGTTTTTT
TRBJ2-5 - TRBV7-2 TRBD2 CASSLVAGGPETQYF TGTGCCAGCAGCTTAGTTGCGGGAGGGCCGGAGACCCAGTACTTC
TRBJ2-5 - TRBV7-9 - CASSYRTQETQYF TGTGCCAGCAGCTACAGAACCCAAGAGACCCAGTACTTC
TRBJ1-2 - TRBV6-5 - CASSYRAPDGYTF TGTGCCAGCAGTTACCGGGCTCCGGATGGCTACACCTTC
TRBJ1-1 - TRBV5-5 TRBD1 CASRPGQVNTEAFF TGTGCCAGCAGACCGGGACAGGTGAACACTGAAGCTTTCTTT
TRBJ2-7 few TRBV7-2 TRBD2 CASSSRSSGSREQYF TGTGCCAGCAGTTCTAGGTCGAGCGGGAGTCGCGAGCAGTACTTC
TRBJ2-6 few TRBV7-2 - CASSLNRVSGANVLTF TGTGCCAGCAGCCTCAACAGGGTCTCTGGGGCCAACGTCCTGACTTTC
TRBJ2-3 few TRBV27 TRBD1 CASSLPQGTQYF TGTGCCAGCAGTTTACCACAGGGGACGCAGTATTTT
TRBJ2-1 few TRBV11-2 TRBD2 CASSIGGTSGSNEQFF TGTGCCAGCAGCATAGGCGGGACTAGCGGGAGCAATGAGCAGTTCTTC
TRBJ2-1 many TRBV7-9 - CASSLGSVNEQFF TGTGCCAGCAGCTTAGGTTCCGTCAATGAGCAGTTCTTC